This T cell receptor (beta chain) was recovered during a study of T cells in Graves' hyperthyroidism and ophthalmopathy. This clonotype was seen repeatedly, ten times or more. Researchers took RNA transcripts and amplified the TCR beta CDR3 regions from them. In the first-round RT-PCR of the TCR CDR3, the HTBI primer set was used. TCRdb recomputed calls from the multiplex PCR reads with MiXCR, one row per CDR3 protein. The sample shows around 520,000 distinct CDR3 sequences, approximately 15% of them seen only once. The germline gives CDR1 DFQATT, CDR2 SNEGSKA (reference sequence). The CDR3 spans 17 residues. The V and J ends lost 3 bases and 3 bases, in that order; junction bases with no gene match: 16.

The chain employs TRBV20-1 and TRBJ1-2; 7 nucleotides agree with TRBD1. The TCR sequence derives from a woman between 18 and 29 years old with Graves' hyperthyroidism. Sequenced material: blood. CDR3 sequence reads: CSARERELQGRYYGYTF. The CDR3 nucleotides are TGCAGTGCTAGGGAGCGGGAGTTACAGGGGCGGTACTATGGCTACACCTTC.